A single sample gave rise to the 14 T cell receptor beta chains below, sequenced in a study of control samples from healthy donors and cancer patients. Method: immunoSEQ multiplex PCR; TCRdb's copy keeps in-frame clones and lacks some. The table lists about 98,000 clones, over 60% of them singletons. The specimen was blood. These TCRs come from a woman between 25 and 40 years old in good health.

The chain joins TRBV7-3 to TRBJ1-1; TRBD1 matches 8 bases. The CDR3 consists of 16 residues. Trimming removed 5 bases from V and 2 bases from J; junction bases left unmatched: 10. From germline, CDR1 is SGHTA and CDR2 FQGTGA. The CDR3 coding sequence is TGTGCCAGCAGCCCGGGGGCAGGGGGCCTAAACACTGAAGCTTTCTTT. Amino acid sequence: CASSPGAGGLNTEAFF.

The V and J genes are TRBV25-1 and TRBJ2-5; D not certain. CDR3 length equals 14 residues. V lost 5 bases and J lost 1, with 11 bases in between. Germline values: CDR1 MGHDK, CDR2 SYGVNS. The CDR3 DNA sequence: TGTGCCAGCAGTTCTGGGTCAGCCCAAGAGACCCAGTACTTC. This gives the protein CASSSGSAQETQYF.

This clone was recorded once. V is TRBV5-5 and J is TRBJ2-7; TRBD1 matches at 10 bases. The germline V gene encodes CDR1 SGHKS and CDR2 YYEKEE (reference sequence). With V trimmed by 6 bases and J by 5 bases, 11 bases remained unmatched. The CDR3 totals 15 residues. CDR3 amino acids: CASIIPGQGIDEQYF. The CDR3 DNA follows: TGTGCCAGCATCATACCGGGACAGGGGATTGACGAGCAGTACTTC.

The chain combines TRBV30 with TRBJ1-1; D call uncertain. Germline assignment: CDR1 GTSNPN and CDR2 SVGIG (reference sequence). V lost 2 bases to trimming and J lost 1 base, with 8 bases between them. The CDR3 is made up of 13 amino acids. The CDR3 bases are TGTGCCTGGAGTATTACAGCGAACACTGAAGCTTTCTTT. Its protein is CAWSITANTEAFF.

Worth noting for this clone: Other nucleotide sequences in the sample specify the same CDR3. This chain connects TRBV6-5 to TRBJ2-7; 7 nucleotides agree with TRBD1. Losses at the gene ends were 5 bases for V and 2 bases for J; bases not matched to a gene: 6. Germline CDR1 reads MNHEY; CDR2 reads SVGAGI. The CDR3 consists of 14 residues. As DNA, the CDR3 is TGTGCCAGCAGTACCGGAGACAGGGCCTACGAGCAGTACTTC. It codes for CASSTGDRAYEQYF.

DNA of the CDR3: TGTGCCAGCAGCCAAGATCCGGCAGTTGCTTTCTTT. Translated: CASSQDPAVAFF. This chain joins TRBV4-2 and TRBJ1-1; D not resolved. The CDR3 is 12 amino acids. The ends were cut back, 0 bases at V and 11 bases at J, with 10 bases in the middle. CDR1 and CDR2 from the germline V gene are LGHNA and YNFKEQ.

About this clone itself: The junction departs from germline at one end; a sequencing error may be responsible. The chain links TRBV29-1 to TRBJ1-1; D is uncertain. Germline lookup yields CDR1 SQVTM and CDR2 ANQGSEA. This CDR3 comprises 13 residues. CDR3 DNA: TGCAGCGTTCGAGGGCAGCTGAACACTGAAACTTTCTTT. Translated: CSVRGQLNTETFF.

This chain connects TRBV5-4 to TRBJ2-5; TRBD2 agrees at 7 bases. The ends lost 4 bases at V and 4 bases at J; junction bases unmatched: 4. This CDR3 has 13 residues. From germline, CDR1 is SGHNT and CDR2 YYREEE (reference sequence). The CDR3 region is CASSPGLLETQYF. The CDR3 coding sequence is TGTGCCAGCAGCCCGGGACTATTAGAGACCCAGTACTTC.

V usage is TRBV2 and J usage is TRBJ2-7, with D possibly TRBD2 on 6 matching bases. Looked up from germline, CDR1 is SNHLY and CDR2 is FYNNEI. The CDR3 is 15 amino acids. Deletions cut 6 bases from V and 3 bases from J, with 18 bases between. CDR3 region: CASSQGLLNYYEQYF. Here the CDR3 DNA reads TGTGCCAGCAGCCAGGGACTTCTCAACTACTACGAGCAGTACTTC.

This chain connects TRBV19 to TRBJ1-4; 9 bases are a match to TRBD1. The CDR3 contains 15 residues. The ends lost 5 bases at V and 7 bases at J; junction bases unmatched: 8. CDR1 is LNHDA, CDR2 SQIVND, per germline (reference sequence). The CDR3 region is CASSPRGQGGEKLFF. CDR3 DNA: TGTGCCAGTAGTCCCCGGGGACAGGGTGGTGAAAAACTGTTTTTT. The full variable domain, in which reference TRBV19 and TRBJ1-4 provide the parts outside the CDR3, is DGGITQSPKYLFRKEGQNVTLSCEQNLNHDAMYWYRQDPGQGLRLIYYSQIVNDFQKGDIAEGYSVSREKKESFPLTVTSAQKNPTAFYLCASSPRGQGGEKLFFGSGTQLSVL.

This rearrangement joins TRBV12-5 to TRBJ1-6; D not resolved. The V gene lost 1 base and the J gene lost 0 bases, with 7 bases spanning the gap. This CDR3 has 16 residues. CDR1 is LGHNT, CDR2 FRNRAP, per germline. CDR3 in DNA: TGTGCTAGTGGTTTGGAGGGCGTCTCCTATAATTCACCCCTCCACTTT. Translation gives CASGLEGVSYNSPLHF.

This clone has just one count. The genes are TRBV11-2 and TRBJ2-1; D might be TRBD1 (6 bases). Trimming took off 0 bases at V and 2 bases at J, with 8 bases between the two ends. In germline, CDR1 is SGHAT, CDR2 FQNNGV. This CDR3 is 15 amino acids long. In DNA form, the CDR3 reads TGTGCCAGCAGCTTAGAGGGGACAACCTACAATGAGCAGTTCTTC. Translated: CASSLEGTTYNEQFF.

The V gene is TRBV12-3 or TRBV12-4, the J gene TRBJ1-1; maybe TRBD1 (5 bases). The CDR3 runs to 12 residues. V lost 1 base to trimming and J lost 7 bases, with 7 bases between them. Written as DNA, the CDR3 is TGTGCCAGCAGTTTAGGGGGGATTGAAGCTTTCTTT. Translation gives CASSLGGIEAFF.

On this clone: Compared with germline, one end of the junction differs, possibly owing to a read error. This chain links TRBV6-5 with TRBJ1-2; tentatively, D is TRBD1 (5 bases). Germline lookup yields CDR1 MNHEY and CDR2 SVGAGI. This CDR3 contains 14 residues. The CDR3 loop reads CASSPTAPNYSYTF. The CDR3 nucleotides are TGTGCCAGCAGTCCGACAGCCCCAAACTATAGCTACACCTTC.